The clone carrying this T cell receptor (beta chain) was observed a single time. Its antigen is currently unknown. As handled by the study authors: Clinicopathological groups of papillary thyroid cancer showed CDR3 differences that were used to build a distant-metastasis classifier. TCRdb called clones again from the PCR reads with MiXCR. What appears here as the V and J calls and clone size reflects TCRdb's work, not the paper's. The sample carries roughly 35,000 clones, roughly 15% recorded once. This record belongs to a study of metastatic and nonmetastatic thyroid tumors. Across the whole study: Peripheral blood and tumor or nodule samples from malignant and benign thyroid patients were compared. Study-level points and caveats: As reported, TCR beta diversity in blood and tumor was significantly higher in malignant thyroid tumors than in benign nodules.

Ahead of thyroid surgery, no patient had received treatment of any kind. V was clipped by 3 bases and J by 7 bases, with 8 bases between them. The CDR3 covers 11 residues. The germline V gene has CDR1 SGHDT and CDR2 YYEEEE. V is TRBV5-6 and J is TRBJ2-7, with no clear D. Sequencing was carried out using blood. This TCR derives from a female donor with papillary thyroid cancer or a benign thyroid nodule (not recorded which). Some clones in this sample may be carry-over from other donors' samples. The CDR3 here is CASSWADEQYF. CDR3 DNA: TGTGCCAGCAGCTGGGCAGATGAGCAGTACTTC. The full variable domain, with the rest looked up from reference TRBV5-6 and TRBJ2-7, is DAGVTQSPTHLIKTRGQQVTLRCSPKSGHDTVSWYQQALGQGPQFIFQYYEEEERQRGNFPDRFSGHQFPNYSSELNVNALLLGDSALYLCASSWADEQYFGPGTRLTVT.